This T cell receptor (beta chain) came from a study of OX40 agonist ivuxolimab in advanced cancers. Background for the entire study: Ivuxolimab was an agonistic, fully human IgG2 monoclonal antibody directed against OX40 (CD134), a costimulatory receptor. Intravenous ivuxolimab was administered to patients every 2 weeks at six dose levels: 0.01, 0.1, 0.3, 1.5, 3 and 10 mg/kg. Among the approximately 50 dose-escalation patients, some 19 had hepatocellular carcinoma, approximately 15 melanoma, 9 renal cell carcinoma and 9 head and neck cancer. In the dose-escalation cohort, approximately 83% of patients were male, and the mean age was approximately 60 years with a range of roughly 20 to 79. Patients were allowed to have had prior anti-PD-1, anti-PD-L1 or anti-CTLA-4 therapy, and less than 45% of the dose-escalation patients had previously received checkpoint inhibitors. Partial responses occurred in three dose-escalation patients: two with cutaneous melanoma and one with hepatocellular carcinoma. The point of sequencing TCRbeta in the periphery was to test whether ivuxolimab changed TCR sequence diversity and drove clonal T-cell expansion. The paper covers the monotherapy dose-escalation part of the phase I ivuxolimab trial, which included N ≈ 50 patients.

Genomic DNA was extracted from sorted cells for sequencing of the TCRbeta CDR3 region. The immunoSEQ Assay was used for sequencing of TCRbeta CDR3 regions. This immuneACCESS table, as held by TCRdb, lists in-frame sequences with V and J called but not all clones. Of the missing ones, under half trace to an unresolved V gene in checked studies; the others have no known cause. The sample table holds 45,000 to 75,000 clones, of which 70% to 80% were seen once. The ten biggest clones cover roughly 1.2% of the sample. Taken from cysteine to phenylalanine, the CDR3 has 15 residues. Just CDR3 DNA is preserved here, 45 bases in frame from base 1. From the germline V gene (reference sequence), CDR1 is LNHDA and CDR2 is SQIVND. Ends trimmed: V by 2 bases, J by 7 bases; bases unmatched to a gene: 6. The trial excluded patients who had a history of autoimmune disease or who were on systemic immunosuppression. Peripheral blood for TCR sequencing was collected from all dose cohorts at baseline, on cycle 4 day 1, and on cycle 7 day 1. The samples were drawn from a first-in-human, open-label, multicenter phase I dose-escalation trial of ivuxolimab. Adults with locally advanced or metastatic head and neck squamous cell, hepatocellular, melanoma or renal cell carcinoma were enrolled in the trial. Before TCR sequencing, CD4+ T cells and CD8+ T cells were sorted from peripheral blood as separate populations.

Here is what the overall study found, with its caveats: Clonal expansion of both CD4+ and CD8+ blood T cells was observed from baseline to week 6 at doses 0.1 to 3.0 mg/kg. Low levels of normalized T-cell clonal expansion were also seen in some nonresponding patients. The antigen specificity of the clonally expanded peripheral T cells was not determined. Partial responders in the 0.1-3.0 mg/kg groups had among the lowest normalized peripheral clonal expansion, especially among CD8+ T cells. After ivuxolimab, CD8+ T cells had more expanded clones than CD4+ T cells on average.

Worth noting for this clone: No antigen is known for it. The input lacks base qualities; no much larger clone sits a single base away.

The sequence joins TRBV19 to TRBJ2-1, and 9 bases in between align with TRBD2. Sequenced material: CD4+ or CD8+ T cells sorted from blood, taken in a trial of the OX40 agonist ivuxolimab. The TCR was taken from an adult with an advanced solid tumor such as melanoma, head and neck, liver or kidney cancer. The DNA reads TGTGCCAGTAGTATAAGTAGCGGGAGTCCTAATGAGCAGTTCTTC. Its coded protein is CASSISSGSPNEQFF.